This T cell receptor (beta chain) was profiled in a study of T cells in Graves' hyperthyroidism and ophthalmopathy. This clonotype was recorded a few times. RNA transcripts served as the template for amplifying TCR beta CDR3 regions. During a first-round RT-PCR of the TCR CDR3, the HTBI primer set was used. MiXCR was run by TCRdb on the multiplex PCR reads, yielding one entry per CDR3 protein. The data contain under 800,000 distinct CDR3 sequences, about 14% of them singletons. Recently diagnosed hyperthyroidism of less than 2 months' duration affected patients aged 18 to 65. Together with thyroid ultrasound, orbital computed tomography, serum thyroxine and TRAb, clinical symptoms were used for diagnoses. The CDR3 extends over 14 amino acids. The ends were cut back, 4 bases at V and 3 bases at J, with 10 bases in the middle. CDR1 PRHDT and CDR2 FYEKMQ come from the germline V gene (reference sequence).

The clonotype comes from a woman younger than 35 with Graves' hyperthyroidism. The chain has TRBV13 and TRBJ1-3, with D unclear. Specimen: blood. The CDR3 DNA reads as TGTGCCAGCAGCTCGCAGGAGCTTGGAAACACCATATATTTT. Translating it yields CASSSQELGNTIYF. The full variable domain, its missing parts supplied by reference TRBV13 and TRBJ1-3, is AAGVIQSPRHLIKEKRETATLKCYPIPRHDTVYWYQQGPGQDPQFLISFYEKMQSDKGSIPDRFSAQQFSDYHSELNMSSLELGDSALYFCASSSQELGNTIYFGEGSWLTVV.